This T cell receptor beta chain came from a study of tissue T cells after allogeneic stem cell transplantation. About this clone itself: Gene names and germline refer to mouse. The read comes to an end 1 residue before the CDR3 does, leaving the germline J gene to fill in the end.

TCRdb's copy holds only in-frame clones and misses some; the assay was immunoSEQ multiplex PCR. This sample carries approximately 20,000 clones, 60% to 80% of them seen once, and the ten largest clones take roughly 0.41%. Per germline, CDR1 NNHDY and CDR2 SYVADS. Trimming took 3 bases from V and 3 from J, leaving 5 bases between them. The CDR3 covers 12 residues. The receptor's source is a female BALB/c mouse in good health. Strain MHC haplotype: H2-d. The V and J genes are TRBV13-3 and TRBJ2-5; D call uncertain. Sequenced material: blood. CDR3 bases read: TGTGCCAGCAGTGCAGTGCAAGACACCCAGTAC. Translated, it gives CASSAVQDTQY. The CDR3, in full, reads CASSAVQDTQYF.